This T cell receptor beta chain appears in the sequencing data of a study of blood T cells in healthy people across ages. The CDR3 runs 21 residues. Germline V gene sequence: CDR1 SGHDT, CDR2 YYEEEE. The V end lost 1 base, the J end lost 3 bases, and 30 bases lay between the germline ends. The second PCR ran about 6 to 11 cycles with a sample-barcoded 5' primer and J-beta primers. TCRdb re-called the 5' RACE reads through MiXCR, storing one row per CDR3 protein. This sample yields 800,000 or so distinct CDR3 sequences, of which around a quarter are seen a single time; approximately 3.7% belongs to the top ten. These data were also filed under a second study, of T cells of mothers and their children.

The rearrangement uses TRBV5-6 and TRBJ2-3; tentatively, D is TRBD1 (6 bases). The sequence was obtained from a boy aged 10-17 years in good health. The sequenced sample consisted of blood. The CDR3 region has the DNA TGTGCCAGCAGCTTGTTGTTTGTCAGGGGATTAGTTGCGGGCCTTACAGATACGCAGTATTTT. The encoded protein is CASSLLFVRGLVAGLTDTQYF.